The 23 T cell receptor beta chains below come from one sample, sequenced in a study of cytomegalovirus exposure and HLA in healthy donors. Use of 60 Vbeta and 13 Jbeta primers characterized the PCR. The table came from immunoSEQ multiplex PCR; TCRdb's copy has only in-frame clones and leaves some out. The sample has some 240,000 clones; roughly 91% are singletons. What was sequenced was PBMCs. The receptors were sampled from a girl aged 2-10 years in good health and CMV-seronegative.

The chain recombines TRBV13 with TRBJ2-3; D might be TRBD2 (5 bases). V dropped 7 bases and J dropped 0 bases, with 8 bases sitting between them. The CDR3 is 13 amino acids. Per the germline V gene, CDR1 is PRHDT and CDR2 is FYEKMQ (reference sequence). CDR3 bases: TGTGCCAGCACAGGCGGGAGCACAGATACGCAGTATTTT. Its protein is CASTGGSTDTQYF.

This clone was seen once. This chain joins TRBV18 and TRBJ2-3, with D possibly matching TRBD2 (6 bases). CDR1 is KGHSH, CDR2 LQKENI, per germline. V was shortened by 2 bases and J by 0 bases, with 6 bases between the two germline ends. The CDR3 totals 14 residues. The CDR3 here is CASSPTSSTDTQYF. The CDR3 region has the DNA TGTGCCAGCTCACCAACTAGCAGCACAGATACGCAGTATTTT.

A single count supports this clone. The chain combines TRBV11-2 with TRBJ1-1; 8 bases line up with TRBD1. CDR3 length equals 15 residues. V gave up 4 bases and J gave up 4 bases; unmatched junction bases: 8. Germline CDR1 reads SGHAT; CDR2 reads FQNNGV. The CDR3 region has the DNA TGTGCCAGCAGCTCATCCCGGACAGGGACCACTGAAGCTTTCTTT. Residues: CASSSSRTGTTEAFF. Together with reference TRBV11-2 and TRBJ1-1, the CDR3 gives the full variable domain: EAGVAQSPRYKIIEKRQSVAFWCNPISGHATLYWYQQILGQGPKLLIQFQNNGVVDDSQLPKDRFSAERLKGVDSTLKIQPAKLEDSAVYLCASSSSRTGTTEAFFGQGTRLTVV.

The V gene is TRBV2, the J gene TRBJ1-2, with no clear D. Trimming took 4 bases from V and 6 from J, leaving 18 bases between them. CDR1 and CDR2 from the germline V gene are SNHLY and FYNNEI. The CDR3 covers 15 residues. The CDR3 coding sequence is TGTGCCAGCAGTGGAGTCTCGGGAGCCCTAAATGGCTACACCTTC. It is translated as CASSGVSGALNGYTF.

This clone was detected a few times. The rearrangement joins TRBV6-5 to TRBJ1-2; D is perhaps TRBD1 (5 bases). Deletions cut 5 bases from V and 6 bases from J, with 13 bases between. This CDR3 is built from 13 residues. Germline values: CDR1 MNHEY, CDR2 SVGAGI. CDR3 sequence (DNA): TGTGCCAGCAGTCCCACAGGAAGAGATGGCTACACCTTC. Protein: CASSPTGRDGYTF.

This chain links TRBV5-6 with TRBJ2-2; unclear D gene. This CDR3 contains 12 residues. V lost 4 bases and J 5 bases, leaving 6 bases between the germline ends. Germline CDR1 SGHDT, CDR2 YYEEEE. CDR3 sequence (DNA): TGTGCCAGCAGCCGGGTTACCGGGGAGCTGTTTTTT. Its protein product is CASSRVTGELFF.

The chain uses TRBV6-5 and TRBJ2-2; D perhaps matches TRBD2 (5 bases). The CDR3 totals 13 residues. V lost 5 bases and J lost 4, with 8 bases in between. Germline lookup yields CDR1 MNHEY and CDR2 SVGAGI. CDR3 protein: CASSPAGTGELFF. The CDR3 region has the DNA TGTGCCAGCAGTCCCGCGGGCACCGGGGAGCTGTTTTTT.

The V call is TRBV9, the J call TRBJ1-1, with 8 bases aligning to TRBD1. Germline values: CDR1 SGDLS, CDR2 YYNGEE. After removal of 6 bases from V and 5 bases from J, the junction contained 12 bases not matched to a gene. The CDR3 length is 15 residues. As DNA, the CDR3 is TGTGCCAGCAATCGACAGGGGCGGTCGTTTACTGAAGCTTTCTTT. Translation gives CASNRQGRSFTEAFF.

This rearrangement joins TRBV18 to TRBJ1-3; no firm D call. The ends were cut back, 0 bases at V and 0 bases at J, with 6 bases in the middle. Germline V gene sequence: CDR1 KGHSH, CDR2 LQKENI. The CDR3 length is 15 residues. The CDR3 reads CASSPPYSSGNTIYF. As DNA, the CDR3 is TGTGCCAGCTCACCACCTTACAGCTCTGGAAACACCATATATTTT.

This chain joins TRBV4-1 and TRBJ2-2, with 10 bases matching TRBD1. V trimming: 6 bases; J trimming: 1 base; junction bases outside the gene matches: 2. The germline V gene encodes CDR1 MGHRA and CDR2 YSYEKL. The length of the CDR3 is 15 residues. In DNA form, the CDR3 reads TGCGCCAGCAGACGGACAGGGGGGAACACCGGGGAGCTGTTTTTT. Its translation is CASRRTGGNTGELFF.

To note about this clone: Other DNA variants within this sample encode the same CDR3. V and J are TRBV10-1 and TRBJ2-7; possibly TRBD2 for D (5 bases). CDR1 is WNHNN, CDR2 SYGVQD, per germline (reference sequence). CDR3 size: 12 residues. V lost 3 bases to trimming and J lost 4 bases, with 7 bases between them. Here the CDR3 DNA reads TGCGCCAGCAGTGAACCGGGGTACGAGCAGTACTTC. The encoded protein is CASSEPGYEQYF.

The rearrangement uses TRBV2 and TRBJ2-1; D not resolved. V gave up 6 bases and J gave up 3 bases, with 24 bases separating them. This CDR3 contains 18 residues. Germline V gene data show CDR1 as SNHLY and CDR2 as FYNNEI. CDR3 bases: TGTGCCAGCAGCGCCGGTACTTCGTCGGGTCCAAACTACAATGAGCAGTTCTTC. Encoded protein: CASSAGTSSGPNYNEQFF. Using reference TRBV2 and TRBJ2-1 for the parts outside the CDR3, the full variable domain is EPEVTQTPSHQVTQMGQEVILRCVPISNHLYFYWYRQILGQKVEFLVSFYNNEISEKSEIFDDQFSVERPDGSNFTLKIRSTKLEDSAMYFCASSAGTSSGPNYNEQFFGPGTRLTVL.

This chain uses TRBV9 with TRBJ2-1, with 9 bases lining up with TRBD2. The CDR3 has 16 residues. With 3 bases clipped from V and 9 bases from J, the junction kept 13 bases outside the gene matches. CDR1 and CDR2 (germline): SGDLS, YYNGEE. CDR3 DNA: TGTGCCAGCAGCGGATCCTGGGGCGGGGGGGCGGGTGAGCAGTTCTTC. It specifies CASSGSWGGGAGEQFF. The full variable domain, its missing parts supplied by reference TRBV9 and TRBJ2-1, is DSGVTQTPKHLITATGQRVTLRCSPRSGDLSVYWYQQSLDQGLQFLIQYYNGEERAKGNILERFSAQQFPDLHSELNLSSLELGDSALYFCASSGSWGGGAGEQFFGPGTRLTVL.

The V call is TRBV7-8, the J call TRBJ2-2; 9 bases are shared with TRBD2. Per germline, CDR1 SGHVS and CDR2 FQNEAQ. With 2 bases clipped from V and 5 bases from J, the junction kept 6 bases outside the gene matches. The CDR3 has 16 residues. CDR3 sequence (DNA): TGTGCCAGCAGCTTATCGACTAGCGGACGTACCGGGGAGCTGTTTTTT. Amino acid sequence: CASSLSTSGRTGELFF.

V and J are TRBV14 and TRBJ2-7; 7 bases agree with TRBD1. The CDR3 spans 16 residues. Germline V lookup: CDR1 SGHDN, CDR2 FVKESK. The ends lost 1 base at V and 3 bases at J; junction bases unmatched: 9. The CDR3 loop is CASSQAPRDRHYEQYF. The DNA of the CDR3 is TGTGCCAGCAGCCAAGCGCCCCGGGACAGACACTACGAGCAGTACTTC.

The chain employs TRBV10-2 and TRBJ1-2, with TRBD1 matching over 9 bases. V was pared by 6 bases and J by 4 bases, with 3 bases of the junction left unmatched. Germline V CDR1 and CDR2: WSHSY, SAAADI. The CDR3 is 13 amino acids. CDR3 DNA: TGCGCCAGCAGAAGACAGGGGGGCTATGGCTACACCTTC. Protein sequence: CASRRQGGYGYTF.

The V gene is TRBV5-1, the J gene TRBJ1-1, with a tentative D call TRBD1 (5 bases). The CDR3 totals 16 residues. The V gene lost 0 bases and the J gene lost 4 bases, with 16 bases spanning the gap. Germline CDR1 and CDR2: SGHRS and YFSETQ. CDR3 sequence reads: CASSLVVSHGGTEAFF. The CDR3 nucleotides read TGCGCCAGCAGCTTGGTAGTCTCACACGGGGGCACTGAAGCTTTCTTT.

The V and J genes are TRBV2 and TRBJ2-5, with 8 bases that match TRBD2. In germline, CDR1 is SNHLY, CDR2 FYNNEI. The CDR3 length is 19 residues. J gave up 5 bases and V 4 bases, and 21 bases lay outside the gene matches. This chain's CDR3 is CASSVNGGRIAGLGETQYF. CDR3 sequence (DNA): TGTGCCAGCAGTGTGAATGGGGGGAGAATAGCGGGACTAGGTGAGACCCAGTACTTC.

The CDR3 sequence: CAWSLERDTQYF. The DNA for the CDR3 is TGTGCCTGGAGTCTAGAGCGAGATACGCAGTATTTT. The gene calls are TRBV30 and TRBJ2-3, with D unresolved. The CDR3 consists of 12 residues. V lost 2 bases and J lost 5, with 8 bases in between. CDR1 is GTSNPN, CDR2 SVGIG, per germline (reference sequence).

This chain links TRBV19 with TRBJ2-7; 7 bases match TRBD2. CDR3 size: 18 residues. The junction had 14 bases not matched to a gene; V was cut back by 3 bases and J by 0 bases. Germline V gives CDR1 LNHDA, CDR2 SQIVND (reference sequence). In DNA, the CDR3 is TGTGCCAGTAGTATGAGGGTTCTACTAGCGATGGGCTCCTACGAGCAGTACTTC. This encodes CASSMRVLLAMGSYEQYF.

The chain employs TRBV4-1 and TRBJ1-1; D call uncertain. V lost 1 base and J lost 5, with 5 bases in between. The CDR3 spans 12 residues. From germline, CDR1 is MGHRA and CDR2 YSYEKL. The CDR3 nucleotides read TGCGCCAGCAGCCAAGGAGTTACTGAAGCTTTCTTT. It codes for CASSQGVTEAFF.

This clone appeared a single time. Additional DNA sequences in this sample encode the identical CDR3. The J gene is TRBJ2-7, the V gene TRBV5-1, with 7 bases lining up with TRBD1. The CDR3 is made up of 15 amino acids. Germline V gene data show CDR1 as SGHRS and CDR2 as YFSETQ. Trimming cost V 0 bases and J 2 bases; bases outside gene matches: 5. The CDR3 loop reads CASSLGWDSTYEQYF. The CDR3 coding sequence is TGCGCCAGCAGCTTGGGCTGGGACAGCACCTACGAGCAGTACTTC.

V usage is TRBV15 and J usage is TRBJ1-3; no reliable D call. Trimming stripped 5 bases from V and 0 bases from J, with 8 bases between. Germline V gives CDR1 LNHNV, CDR2 YYDKDF (reference sequence). CDR3 length: 14 residues. As DNA, the CDR3 is TGTGCCACCAGCGTACGGGTCTCTGGAAACACCATATATTTT. Encoded protein: CATSVRVSGNTIYF.